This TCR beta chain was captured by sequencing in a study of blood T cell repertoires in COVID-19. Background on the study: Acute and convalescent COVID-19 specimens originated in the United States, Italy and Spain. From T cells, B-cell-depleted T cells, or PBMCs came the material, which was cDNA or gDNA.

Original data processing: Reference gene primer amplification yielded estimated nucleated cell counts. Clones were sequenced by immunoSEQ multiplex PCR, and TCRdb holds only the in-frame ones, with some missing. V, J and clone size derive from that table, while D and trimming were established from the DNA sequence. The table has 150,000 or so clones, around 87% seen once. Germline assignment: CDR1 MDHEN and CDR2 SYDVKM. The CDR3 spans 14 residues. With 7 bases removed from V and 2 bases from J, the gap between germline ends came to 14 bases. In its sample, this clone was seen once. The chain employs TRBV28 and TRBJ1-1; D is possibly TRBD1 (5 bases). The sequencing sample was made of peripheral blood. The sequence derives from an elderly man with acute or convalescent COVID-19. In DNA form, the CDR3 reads TGTGCCAGCATACCCAGACAGACAAACACTGAAGCTTTCTTT. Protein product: CASIPRQTNTEAFF.